The 24 T cell receptor beta chains listed next were all sequenced from one sample in a study of beta chain features in type 1 diabetes. The isolated RNA, all of it, was reverse transcribed, so expressed TCRB transcripts were what got sequenced. Profiled with immunoSEQ multiplex PCR; TCRdb holds only in-frame clones, not every one. The sample holds 130,000 to 150,000 clones, more than 9% seen once. Sequencing was performed on naive CD4+ T cells from blood. All receptors come from a man younger than 30 in good health.

This clone occurred a few times. The chain employs TRBV5-1 and TRBJ2-5; a possible D gene is TRBD1 (5 bases). Trimming shortened V by 5 bases and J by 5 bases, and 10 bases separated the two germline ends. The CDR3 is 12 amino acids. Germline V gene lookup returns CDR1 SGHRS and CDR2 YFSETQ. CDR3 bases: TGCGCCAGCAGACAGGATGGGGAGACCCAGTACTTC. Translating gives CASRQDGETQYF.

The rearrangement uses TRBV19 and TRBJ1-1, with D perhaps matching TRBD1 (5 bases). The CDR3 runs to 16 residues. Germline CDR1 is LNHDA and CDR2 is SQIVND (reference sequence). V lost 3 bases and J lost 1, with 15 bases in between. The CDR3 is CASSIYPTGGNTEAFF. The CDR3 DNA sequence: TGTGCCAGTAGTATCTATCCGACCGGGGGGAACACTGAAGCTTTCTTT.

This clone has just a few counts. The chain joins TRBV4-2 to TRBJ2-1; D not resolved. Germline CDR1 reads LGHNA; CDR2 reads YNFKEQ. Trimming removed 0 bases at V and 7 bases at J, with 7 bases between. The CDR3 spans 13 residues. The CDR3 sequence: CASSQDPVNEQFF. The CDR3 DNA is TGTGCCAGCAGCCAAGATCCCGTGAATGAGCAGTTCTTC.

This clone appeared a few times. The CDR3 bases are TGTGCCTGGAGTAATGGCGGTAGCAATCAGCCCCAGCATTTT. This gives the protein CAWSNGGSNQPQHF. This sequence joins TRBV30 and TRBJ1-5, with no clear D. The CDR3 is 14 residues long. The V end was cut by 2 bases, the J end by 0 bases, with 8 bases between. The germline V gene encodes CDR1 GTSNPN and CDR2 SVGIG (reference sequence).

In its sample, this clone was seen a few times. The chain employs TRBV7-8 and TRBJ1-2; TRBD1 matches 10 bases. Trimming at V came to 5 bases and at J to 11 bases, leaving 17 bases not matched to a gene. CDR3 length: 16 amino acids. Germline lookup yields CDR1 SGHVS and CDR2 FQNEAQ. CDR3 sequence: CASSPEWTGQGLRYTF. The CDR3 coding sequence is TGTGCCAGCAGCCCAGAGTGGACGGGACAGGGGCTTCGGTACACCTTC.

The J gene is TRBJ2-6, the V gene TRBV19, with D possibly TRBD1 on 5 matching bases. The germline V and J ends were trimmed by 9 bases and 0 bases, with 15 bases remaining between them. The germline V gene encodes CDR1 LNHDA and CDR2 SQIVND (reference sequence). The CDR3 length is 16 residues. The CDR3: CASTKGDHSGANVLTF. The DNA of the CDR3 is TGTGCCAGCACGAAAGGGGATCACTCTGGGGCCAACGTCCTGACTTTC.

The table lists this clone with a few counts. This chain connects TRBV5-1 to TRBJ1-1, with 9 nucleotides matching TRBD1. The CDR3 spans 15 residues. J lost 2 bases, V lost 4 bases, and 6 bases had no gene match. Germline CDR1 SGHRS, CDR2 YFSETQ. The CDR3 DNA follows: TGCGCCAGCAGCCCACAGGGGGCGGGAAACACTGAAGCTTTCTTT. Encoded protein: CASSPQGAGNTEAFF.

This clone has ten or more counts. V usage is TRBV5-1 and J usage is TRBJ2-1, with a possible D match to TRBD2 (6 bases). CDR1 and CDR2 (germline): SGHRS, YFSETQ. The CDR3 has 11 amino acids. The V and J ends lost 2 bases and 9 bases respectively, with 6 bases between them. CDR3 amino acids: CASSFGSEQFF. The CDR3 DNA follows: TGCGCCAGCAGCTTCGGGAGTGAGCAGTTCTTC.

Of note for this clone: The junction departs from the called germline gene at one end, perhaps through a read error. The chain couples TRBV7-2 to TRBJ2-4; D possibly corresponds to TRBD2 (7 bases). CDR3 size: 16 residues. Germline CDR1 is SGHTA and CDR2 is FQGNSA. The CDR3 region is CASTLGGGTYANIQYF. The DNA of the CDR3 is TGTGCCAGCACCTTAGGGGGGGGCACTTATGCGAACATTCAGTACTTC.

This clone was observed many times. The rearrangement uses TRBV28 and TRBJ2-3; tentative D call: TRBD1 (6 bases). The CDR3 spans 13 residues. Germline CDR1 reads MDHEN; CDR2 reads SYDVKM. The V and J ends lost 11 bases and 6 bases respectively, with 18 bases between them. The CDR3 protein is CAAGTRPVDTQYF. In DNA, the CDR3 is TGTGCCGCCGGGACACGGCCGGTTGATACGCAGTATTTT.

The J gene is TRBJ1-1, the V gene TRBV27; TRBD1 aligns across 7 bases. The CDR3 covers 15 residues. Germline V lookup: CDR1 MNHEY, CDR2 SMNVEV (reference sequence). The V and J ends lost 5 bases and 1 base, in that order; junction bases with no gene match: 7. The CDR3 reads CASSPWTGWNTEAFF. CDR3 nucleotides: TGTGCCAGCAGTCCCTGGACAGGTTGGAACACTGAAGCTTTCTTT.

The gene calls are TRBV2 and TRBJ1-6; D is unclear. Trimming took off 11 bases at V and 0 bases at J, with 14 bases between the two ends. The CDR3 totals 15 residues. The germline V gene has CDR1 SNHLY and CDR2 FYNNEI. The CDR3: CARSGGSSYNSPLHF. CDR3 sequence (DNA): TGTGCCCGGTCAGGAGGGAGCTCCTATAATTCACCCCTCCACTTT. Full variable domain (missing parts from reference TRBV2 and TRBJ1-6): EPEVTQTPSHQVTQMGQEVILRCVPISNHLYFYWYRQILGQKVEFLVSFYNNEISEKSEIFDDQFSVERPDGSNFTLKIRSTKLEDSAMYFCARSGGSSYNSPLHFGNGTRLTVT.

This clone was seen repeatedly, ten times or more. The identical CDR3 is also encoded by other nucleotide sequences in the sample. This chain connects TRBV5-1 to TRBJ2-2; a possible D gene is TRBD1 (5 bases). The CDR3 spans 14 residues. The V gene lost 1 base and the J gene lost 1 base, with 5 bases spanning the gap. The germline V gene has CDR1 SGHRS and CDR2 YFSETQ. The CDR3 sequence: CASSLQGNTGELFF. CDR3 DNA sequence: TGCGCCAGCAGCTTGCAGGGGAACACCGGGGAGCTGTTTTTT.

Here the CDR3 reads CASSRTSGYNEQFF. The CDR3 DNA reads as TGTGCCAGCAGTCGGACTAGCGGCTACAATGAGCAGTTCTTC. The rearrangement joins TRBV6-5 to TRBJ2-1; 10 bases fit TRBD2. The CDR3 consists of 14 residues. CDR1 and CDR2 from the germline V gene are MNHEY and SVGAGI. J gave up 3 bases and V 5 bases, and 1 base lay outside the gene matches.

The chain combines TRBV18 with TRBJ1-2; unclear D gene. Per the germline V gene, CDR1 is KGHSH and CDR2 is LQKENI. V was clipped by 2 bases and J by 5 bases, with 6 bases between them. This CDR3 contains 12 residues. DNA of the CDR3: TGTGCCAGCTCACCAGACGGGTATGGCTACACCTTC. Its protein is CASSPDGYGYTF.

This chain uses TRBV30 with TRBJ1-5; D possibly corresponds to TRBD1 (5 bases). The V end was cut by 0 bases, the J end by 5 bases, with 8 bases between. CDR3 length: 13 amino acids. The V gene's germline CDR1 is GTSNPN and CDR2 SVGIG (reference sequence). The CDR3 nucleotides read TGTGCCTGGAGTGTCGCGGGACATCAGCCCCAGCATTTT. Encoded protein: CAWSVAGHQPQHF.

This chain joins TRBV7-3 and TRBJ2-1; 11 positions match TRBD2. The CDR3 length is 17 residues. CDR1 and CDR2 (germline): SGHTA, FQGTGA. Trimming at V came to 3 bases and at J to 0 bases, leaving 4 bases not matched to a gene. The CDR3 loop reads CASSLTSGASSYNEQFF. The CDR3 bases are TGTGCCAGCAGCTTGACTAGCGGGGCTAGCTCCTACAATGAGCAGTTCTTC.

V gene TRBV4-3 combines with J gene TRBJ1-2; D is unresolved. Trimming stripped 6 bases from V and 6 bases from J, with 20 bases between. CDR1 and CDR2 from the germline V gene are LGHNA and YSLEER. CDR3 length: 15 residues. CDR3 sequence reads: CASRTTGDSRHGYTF. CDR3 coding DNA: TGCGCCAGCAGAACGACCGGCGACTCTCGCCATGGCTACACCTTC.

This clone was seen only a few times. CDR3 nucleotide sequence: TGTGCCAGCAGCGTAGTTTCAGGGACCGGGGAGCTGTTTTTT. Translating gives CASSVVSGTGELFF. This sequence joins TRBV9 and TRBJ2-2; TRBD1 might be the D (5 bases). The CDR3 sequence is 14 residues long. Trimming took 0 bases from V and 5 from J, leaving 8 bases between them. Germline V gene data show CDR1 as SGDLS and CDR2 as YYNGEE. Combining the CDR3 with reference TRBV9 and TRBJ2-2 gives the whole variable domain DSGVTQTPKHLITATGQRVTLRCSPRSGDLSVYWYQQSLDQGLQFLIQYYNGEERAKGNILERFSAQQFPDLHSELNLSSLELGDSALYFCASSVVSGTGELFFGEGSRLTVL.

In this sample, this clone turned up once. This chain connects TRBV5-1 to TRBJ2-7, with D unresolved. CDR1 and CDR2 from the germline V gene are SGHRS and YFSETQ. The CDR3 totals 15 residues. V was trimmed by 1 base and J by 2 bases, leaving 13 bases between them. This CDR3 is CASSLTQASTYEQYF. For the CDR3, the DNA is TGCGCCAGCAGCTTGACGCAAGCGTCGACCTACGAGCAGTACTTC. The complete variable domain, with remaining parts taken from reference TRBV5-1 and TRBJ2-7, reads KAGVTQTPRYLIKTRGQQVTLSCSPISGHRSVSWYQQTPGQGLQFLFEYFSETQRNKGNFPGRFSGRQFSNSRSEMNVSTLELGDSALYLCASSLTQASTYEQYFGPGTRLTVT.

The chain combines TRBV7-2 with TRBJ1-5; 8 positions match TRBD1. Germline loops: CDR1 SGHTA, CDR2 FQGNSA. This CDR3 has 13 amino acids. Trimming cost V 5 bases and J 6 bases; bases outside gene matches: 3. As DNA, the CDR3 is TGTGCCAGCAGCCTGGACAGGGTTCAGCCCCAGCATTTT. Translation: CASSLDRVQPQHF.

This clone was detected many times. This sample also contains other DNA sequences that code for the same CDR3. CDR3 amino acids: CASSLAPSGVTDTQYF. CDR3 in DNA: TGTGCCAGCAGCTTAGCGCCTAGCGGGGTAACAGATACGCAGTATTTT. The chain carries TRBV7-9 and TRBJ2-3, with 9 bases that match TRBD2. CDR3 length equals 16 residues. Germline loops: CDR1 SEHNR, CDR2 FQNEAQ (reference sequence). With 0 bases clipped from V and 3 bases from J, the junction kept 4 bases outside the gene matches.

The V call is TRBV5-1, the J call TRBJ1-5; no reliable D call. Germline lookup yields CDR1 SGHRS and CDR2 YFSETQ. Trimming shortened V by 2 bases and J by 0 bases, and 6 bases separated the two germline ends. The CDR3 length is 14 residues. DNA for the CDR3: TGCGCCAGCAGCTTCGGGGATAGCAATCAGCCCCAGCATTTT. This gives the protein CASSFGDSNQPQHF.

This clone was seen more than once but under ten times. V usage is TRBV4-2 and J usage is TRBJ2-5; weak D call: TRBD1 (5 bases). Germline CDR1 reads LGHNA; CDR2 reads YNFKEQ. This CDR3 has 16 amino acids. Trimming cost V 0 bases and J 7 bases, with 18 bases left between them. The CDR3 loop is CASSQDRAGPDGTQYF. The DNA for the CDR3 is TGTGCCAGCAGCCAAGATAGGGCAGGGCCAGACGGGACCCAGTACTTC.